This T cell receptor beta chain was observed in a study of blood T cells in healthy people across ages. The second PCR ran about 6 to 12 cycles with a sample-barcoded 5' primer and J-beta primers. TCRdb recomputed calls from the 5' RACE reads with MiXCR, one row per CDR3 protein. The repertoire holds about 670,000 distinct CDR3 sequences, with about 51% as singletons. This CDR3 comprises 14 residues. Germline assignment: CDR1 SGHRS and CDR2 YFSETQ. Trimming took off 0 bases at V and 8 bases at J, with 11 bases between the two ends. J is TRBJ2-2 and V is TRBV5-1, with D possibly being TRBD2 (6 bases). This sequence was found in a woman aged 80 or older in good health. Material for sequencing was blood. The CDR3 region is CASSLEAGLGELFF. The CDR3 region has the DNA TGCGCCAGCAGCTTGGAGGCGGGACTGGGGGAGCTGTTTTTT.